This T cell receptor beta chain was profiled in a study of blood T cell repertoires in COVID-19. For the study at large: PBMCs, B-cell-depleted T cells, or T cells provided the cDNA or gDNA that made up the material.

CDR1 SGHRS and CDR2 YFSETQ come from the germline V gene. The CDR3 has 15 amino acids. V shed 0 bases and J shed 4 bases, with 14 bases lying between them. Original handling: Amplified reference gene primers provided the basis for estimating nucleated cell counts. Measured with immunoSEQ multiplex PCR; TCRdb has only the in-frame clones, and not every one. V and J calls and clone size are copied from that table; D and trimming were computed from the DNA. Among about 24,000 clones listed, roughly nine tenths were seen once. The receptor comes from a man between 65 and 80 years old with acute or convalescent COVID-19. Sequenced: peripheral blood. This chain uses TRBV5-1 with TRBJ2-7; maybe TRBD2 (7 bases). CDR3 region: CASSLVSGEGYEQYF. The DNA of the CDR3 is TGCGCCAGCAGCTTGGTGTCAGGGGAGGGTTACGAGCAGTACTTC.